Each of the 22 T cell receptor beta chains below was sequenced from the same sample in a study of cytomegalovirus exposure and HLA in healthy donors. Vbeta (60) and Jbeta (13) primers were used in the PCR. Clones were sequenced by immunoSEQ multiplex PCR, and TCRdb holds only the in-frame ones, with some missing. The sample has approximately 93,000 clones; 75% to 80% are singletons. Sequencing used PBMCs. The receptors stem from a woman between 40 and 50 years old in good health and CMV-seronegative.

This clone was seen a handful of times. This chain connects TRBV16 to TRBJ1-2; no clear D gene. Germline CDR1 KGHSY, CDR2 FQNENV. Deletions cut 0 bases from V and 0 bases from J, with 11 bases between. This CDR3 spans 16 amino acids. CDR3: CASSQSRAATNYGYTF. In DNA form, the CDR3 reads TGTGCCAGCAGCCAATCGAGGGCAGCTACTAACTATGGCTACACCTTC.

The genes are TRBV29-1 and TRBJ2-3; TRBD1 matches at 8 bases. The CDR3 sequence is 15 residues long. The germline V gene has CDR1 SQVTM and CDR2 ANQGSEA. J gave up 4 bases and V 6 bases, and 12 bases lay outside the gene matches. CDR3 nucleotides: TGCAGCGTGACCTCGGACAGGGTTAGGGCAGATACGCAGTATTTT. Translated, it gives CSVTSDRVRADTQYF.

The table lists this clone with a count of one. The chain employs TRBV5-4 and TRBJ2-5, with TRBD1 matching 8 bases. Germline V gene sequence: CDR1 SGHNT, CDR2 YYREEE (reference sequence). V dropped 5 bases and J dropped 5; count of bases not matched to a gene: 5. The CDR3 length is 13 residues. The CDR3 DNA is TGTGCCAGCAGTGACAGGGGCAAGGAGACCCAGTACTTC. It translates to CASSDRGKETQYF. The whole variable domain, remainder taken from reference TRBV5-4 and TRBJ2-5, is ETGVTQSPTHLIKTRGQQVTLRCSSQSGHNTVSWYQQALGQGPQFIFQYYREEENGRGNFPPRFSGLQFPNYSSELNVNALELDDSALYLCASSDRGKETQYFGPGTRLLVL.

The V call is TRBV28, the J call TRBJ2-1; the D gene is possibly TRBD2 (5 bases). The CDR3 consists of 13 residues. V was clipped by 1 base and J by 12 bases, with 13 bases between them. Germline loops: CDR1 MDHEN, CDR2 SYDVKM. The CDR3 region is CASSLLEGQGQFF. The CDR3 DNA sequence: TGTGCCAGCAGTTTATTAGAGGGTCAAGGGCAGTTCTTC.

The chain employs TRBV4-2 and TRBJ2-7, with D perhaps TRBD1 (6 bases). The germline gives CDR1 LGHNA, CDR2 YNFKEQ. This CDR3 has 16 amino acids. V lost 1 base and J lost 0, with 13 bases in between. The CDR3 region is CASSQGGGISSYEQYF. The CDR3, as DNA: TGTGCCAGCAGCCAAGGTGGGGGCATTAGCTCCTACGAGCAGTACTTC.

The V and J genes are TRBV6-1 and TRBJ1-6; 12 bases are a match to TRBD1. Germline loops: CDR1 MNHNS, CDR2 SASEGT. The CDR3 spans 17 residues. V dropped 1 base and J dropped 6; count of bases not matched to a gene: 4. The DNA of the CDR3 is TGTGCCAGCAGTGAAGTGGGACAGGGGGCGCGTAATTCACCCCTCCACTTT. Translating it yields CASSEVGQGARNSPLHF.

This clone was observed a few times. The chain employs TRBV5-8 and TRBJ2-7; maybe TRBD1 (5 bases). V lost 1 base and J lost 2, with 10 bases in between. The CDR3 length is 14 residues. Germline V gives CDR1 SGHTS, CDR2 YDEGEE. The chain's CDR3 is CASSLFNRPYEQYF. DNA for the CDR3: TGTGCCAGCAGCTTGTTTAACAGGCCCTACGAGCAGTACTTC.

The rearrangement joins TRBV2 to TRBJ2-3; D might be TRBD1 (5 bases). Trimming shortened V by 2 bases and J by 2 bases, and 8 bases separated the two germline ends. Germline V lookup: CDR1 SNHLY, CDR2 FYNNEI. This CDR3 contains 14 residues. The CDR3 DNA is TGTGCCAGCAGTGAACGTGGGGCCACAGATACGCAGTATTTT. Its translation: CASSERGATDTQYF.

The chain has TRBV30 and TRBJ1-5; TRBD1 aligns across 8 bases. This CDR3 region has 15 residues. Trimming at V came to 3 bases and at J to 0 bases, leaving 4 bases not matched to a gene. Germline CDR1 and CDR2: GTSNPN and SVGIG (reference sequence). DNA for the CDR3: TGTGCCTGGAGCCCGGGACAGGCTAGCAATCAGCCCCAGCATTTT. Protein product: CAWSPGQASNQPQHF.

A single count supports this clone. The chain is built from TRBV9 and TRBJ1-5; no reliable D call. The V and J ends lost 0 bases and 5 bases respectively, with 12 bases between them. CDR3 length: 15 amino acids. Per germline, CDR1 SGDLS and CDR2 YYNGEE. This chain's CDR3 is CASSVAPQSDQPQHF. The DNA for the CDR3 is TGTGCCAGCAGCGTAGCTCCTCAGAGCGATCAGCCCCAGCATTTT.

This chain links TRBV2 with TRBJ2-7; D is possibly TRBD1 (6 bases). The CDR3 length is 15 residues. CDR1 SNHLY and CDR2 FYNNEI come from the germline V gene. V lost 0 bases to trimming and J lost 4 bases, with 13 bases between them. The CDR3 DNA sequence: TGTGCCAGCAGTGAAGCAAATCAGGGGACATACGAGCAGTACTTC. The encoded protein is CASSEANQGTYEQYF.

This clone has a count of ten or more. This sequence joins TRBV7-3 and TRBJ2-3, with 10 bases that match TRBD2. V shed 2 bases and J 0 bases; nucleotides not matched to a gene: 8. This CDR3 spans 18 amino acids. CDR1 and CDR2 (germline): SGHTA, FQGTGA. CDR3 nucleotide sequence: TGTGCCAGCAGCTTAGCTAGCGGGGGACCGGCTAGCACAGATACGCAGTATTTT. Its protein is CASSLASGGPASTDTQYF.

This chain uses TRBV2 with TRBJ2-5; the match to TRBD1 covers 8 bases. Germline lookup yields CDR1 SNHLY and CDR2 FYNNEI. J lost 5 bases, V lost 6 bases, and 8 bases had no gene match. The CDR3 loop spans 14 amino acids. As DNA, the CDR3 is TGTGCCAGCAGCCCCGACAGGGGCGAGGAGACCCAGTACTTC. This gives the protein CASSPDRGEETQYF.

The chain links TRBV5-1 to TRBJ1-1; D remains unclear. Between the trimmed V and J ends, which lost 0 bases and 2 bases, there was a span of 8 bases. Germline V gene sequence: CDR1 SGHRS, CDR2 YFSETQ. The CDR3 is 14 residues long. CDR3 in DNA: TGCGCCAGCAGCTTGGTTCTCCCTAACACTGAAGCTTTCTTT. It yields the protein CASSLVLPNTEAFF.

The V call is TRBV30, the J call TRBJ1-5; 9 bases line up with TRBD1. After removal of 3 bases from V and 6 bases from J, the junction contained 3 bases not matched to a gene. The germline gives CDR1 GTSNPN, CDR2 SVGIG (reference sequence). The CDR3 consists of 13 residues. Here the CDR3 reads CAWSGQGSQPQHF. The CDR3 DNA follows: TGTGCCTGGAGCGGACAGGGGAGTCAGCCCCAGCATTTT.

The CDR3: CASSATPRRGRQTFQPQHF. CDR3 in DNA: TGCGCCAGCAGCGCGACCCCCCGCCGTGGCAGGCAGACGTTTCAGCCCCAGCATTTT. V is TRBV10-1 and J is TRBJ1-5; no clear D gene. The germline V and J ends were trimmed by 6 bases and 6 bases, with 30 bases remaining between them. Germline lookup yields CDR1 WNHNN and CDR2 SYGVQD (reference sequence). CDR3 size: 19 residues.

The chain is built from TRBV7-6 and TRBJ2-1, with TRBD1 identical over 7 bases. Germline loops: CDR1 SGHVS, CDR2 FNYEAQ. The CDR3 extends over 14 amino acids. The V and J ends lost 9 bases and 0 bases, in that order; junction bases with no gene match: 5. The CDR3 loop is CARVDRDSYNEQFF. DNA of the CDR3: TGTGCCAGGGTCGACAGGGACTCCTACAATGAGCAGTTCTTC.

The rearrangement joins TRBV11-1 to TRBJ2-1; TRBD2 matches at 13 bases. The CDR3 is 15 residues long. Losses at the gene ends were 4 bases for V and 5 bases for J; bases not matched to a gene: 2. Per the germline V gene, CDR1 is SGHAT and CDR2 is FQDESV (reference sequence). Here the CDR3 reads CASSSGLAGNNEQFF. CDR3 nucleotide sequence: TGTGCCAGCAGCTCGGGACTAGCGGGGAACAATGAGCAGTTCTTC.

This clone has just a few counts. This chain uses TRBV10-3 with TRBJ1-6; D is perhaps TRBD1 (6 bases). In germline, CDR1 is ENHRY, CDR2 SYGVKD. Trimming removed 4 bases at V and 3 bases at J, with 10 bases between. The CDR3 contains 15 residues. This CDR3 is CAISATGLYNSPLHF. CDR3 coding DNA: TGTGCCATCAGTGCGACAGGCCTCTATAATTCACCCCTCCACTTT.

Here the CDR3 DNA reads TGTGCCAGCAGCACCCGGGGGGGGGAAATGGGATATGGCTACACCTTC. Its protein is CASSTRGGEMGYGYTF. The gene calls are TRBV7-8 and TRBJ1-2; a possible D gene is TRBD1 (5 bases). V lost 5 bases to trimming and J lost 5 bases, with 21 bases between them. CDR3 length: 16 amino acids. Germline CDR1 SGHVS, CDR2 FQNEAQ.

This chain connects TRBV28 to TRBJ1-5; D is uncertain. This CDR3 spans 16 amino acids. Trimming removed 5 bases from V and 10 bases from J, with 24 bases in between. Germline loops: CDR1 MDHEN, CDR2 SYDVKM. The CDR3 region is CASSPYAAGRRRPQHF. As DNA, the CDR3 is TGTGCCAGCAGTCCCTACGCTGCGGGTCGGCGGCGTCCCCAGCATTTT.

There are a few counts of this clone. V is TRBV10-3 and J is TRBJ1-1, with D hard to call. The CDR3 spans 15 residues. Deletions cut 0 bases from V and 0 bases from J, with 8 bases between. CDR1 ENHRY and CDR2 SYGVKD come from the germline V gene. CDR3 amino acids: CAISESRVMNTEAFF. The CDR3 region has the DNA TGTGCCATCAGTGAGTCGAGAGTCATGAACACTGAAGCTTTCTTT.